Reported below is one T cell receptor beta chain. The antigen is not known. A second PCR of about 6 to 12 cycles used a sample-barcoded 5' primer and a J-beta primer mix. Via MiXCR, TCRdb re-called the 5' RACE reads, giving one row per CDR3 protein. The sample yields fewer than 800,000 distinct CDR3 sequences, 45% to 50% seen once. This entry is derived from a study of blood T cells in healthy people across ages. Study outcomes and limitations: CMV status of donors was unknown, possibly confounding expanded clonotype changes. Estimates based on one million T cells were treated as lower bounds. Since the PBMCs were unsorted, naive and antigen-experienced cells could not be conclusively compared.

CDR3 length equals 15 residues. The germline V gene encodes CDR1 PRHDT and CDR2 FYEKMQ (reference sequence). Unmatched junction bases numbered 3, after V lost 3 bases and J lost 2 bases. Sequenced material: blood. The chain joins TRBV13 to TRBJ1-2; 10 nucleotides line up with TRBD1. This receptor was identified in an older woman in good health. CDR3 sequence (DNA): TGTGCCAGCAGCTTCCCGACAGGGGGCAACTATGGCTACACCTTC. The encoded protein is CASSFPTGGNYGYTF.